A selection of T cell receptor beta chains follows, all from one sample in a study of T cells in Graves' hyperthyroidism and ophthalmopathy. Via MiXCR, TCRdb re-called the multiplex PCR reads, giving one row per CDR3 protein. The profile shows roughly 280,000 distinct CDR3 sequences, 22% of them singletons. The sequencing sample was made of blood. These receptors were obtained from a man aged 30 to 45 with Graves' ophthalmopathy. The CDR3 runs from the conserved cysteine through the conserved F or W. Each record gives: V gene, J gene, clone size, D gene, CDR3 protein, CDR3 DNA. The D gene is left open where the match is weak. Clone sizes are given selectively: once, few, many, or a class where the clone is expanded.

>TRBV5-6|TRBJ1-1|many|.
CASSLRVYTEAFF
TGTGCCAGCAGCTTGCGGGTTTACACTGAAGCTTTCTTT
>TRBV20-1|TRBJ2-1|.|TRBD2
CSAGLVYNEQFF
TGCAGTGCGGGACTAGTCTACAATGAGCAGTTCTTC
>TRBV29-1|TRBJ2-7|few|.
CSGGDHEQYF
TGCAGCGGGGGAGACCACGAGCAGTACTTC
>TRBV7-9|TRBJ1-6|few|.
CASSFLDVSPLHF
TGTGCCAGCAGCTTTTTGGACGTATCACCCCTCCACTTT
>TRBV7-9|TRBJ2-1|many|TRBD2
CASSPQLSSGTRGEQFF
TGTGCCAGCAGCCCACAACTTTCTAGCGGGACGAGGGGGGAGCAGTTCTTC
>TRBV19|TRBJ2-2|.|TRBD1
CASSKGQLTTGELFF
TGTGCCAGTAGCAAGGGACAGCTAACCACCGGGGAGCTGTTTTTT
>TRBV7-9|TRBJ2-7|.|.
CASSHVVVTDTYEQYF
TGTGCCAGCAGCCACGTGGTCGTCACTGATACGTACGAGCAGTACTTC
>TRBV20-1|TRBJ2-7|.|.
CSARSAPSVGEQYF
TGCAGTGCTAGGAGTGCCCCCTCTGTAGGCGAGCAGTACTTC
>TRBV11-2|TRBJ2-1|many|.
CASSSDGGFGEQFF
TGTGCCAGCAGCTCGGACGGAGGGTTTGGTGAGCAGTTCTTC
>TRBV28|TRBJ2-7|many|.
CASSLAVPWYEQYF
TGTGCCAGCAGTTTAGCGGTACCTTGGTACGAGCAGTACTTC
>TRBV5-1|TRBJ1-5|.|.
CASSPQRPGHLSNQPQHF
TGCGCCAGCAGCCCACAGCGTCCGGGACACCTTAGCAATCAGCCCCAGCATTTT
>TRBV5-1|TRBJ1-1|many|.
CASRYRDGGGEAFF
TGCGCCAGCAGGTACCGGGACGGGGGTGGTGAAGCTTTCTTT
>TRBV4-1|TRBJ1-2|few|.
CASSTQQGWGYTF
TGCGCCAGCAGCACCCAACAGGGATGGGGCTACACCTTC
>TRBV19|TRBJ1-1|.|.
CASSIVWRTEAFF
TGTGCCAGTAGTATAGTCTGGCGCACTGAAGCTTTCTTT
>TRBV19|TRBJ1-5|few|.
CASSDRGDDSNQPQHF
TGTGCCAGTAGTGACCGGGGAGACGATAGCAATCAGCCCCAGCATTTT
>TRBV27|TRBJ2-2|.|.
CATTFNGGVSTGELFF
TGTGCCACCACCTTTAACGGGGGAGTCTCCACCGGGGAGCTGTTTTTT
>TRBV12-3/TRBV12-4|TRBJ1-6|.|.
CASSSFAGSPLHF
TGTGCCAGCAGTTCGTTTGCAGGTTCACCCCTCCACTTT
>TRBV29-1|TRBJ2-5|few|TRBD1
CSVAAPGTGVWETQYF
TGCAGCGTCGCAGCGCCCGGGACAGGGGTTTGGGAGACCCAGTACTTC
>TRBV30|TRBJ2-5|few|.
CAWTFGGARETQYF
TGTGCCTGGACCTTTGGGGGGGCGAGAGAGACCCAGTACTTC
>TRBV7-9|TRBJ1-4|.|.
CASGGGQGEKLFF
TGTGCCAGCGGGGGAGGGCAAGGGGAAAAACTGTTTTTT
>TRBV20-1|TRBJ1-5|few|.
CSASPTGYSNQPQHF
TGCAGTGCTAGCCCGACAGGCTATAGCAATCAGCCCCAGCATTTT
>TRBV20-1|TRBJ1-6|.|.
CSARDNQLAGNSPLHF
TGCAGTGCTAGAGATAACCAGCTGGCTGGTAATTCACCCCTCCACTTT
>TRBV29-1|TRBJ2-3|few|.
CSVEQGLIDTQYF
TGCAGCGTTGAGCAGGGCTTAATAGATACGCAGTATTTT
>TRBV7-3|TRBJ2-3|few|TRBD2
CASSHPTSGSSTDTQYF
TGTGCCAGCAGCCACCCAACTAGCGGGAGTAGCACAGATACGCAGTATTTT
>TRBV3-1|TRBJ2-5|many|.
CASGAVETQYF
TGTGCCAGCGGGGCCGTAGAGACCCAGTACTTC
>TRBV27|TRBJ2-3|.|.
CASSLEWGPTDTQYF
TGTGCCAGCAGTTTGGAATGGGGGCCCACAGATACGCAGTATTTT
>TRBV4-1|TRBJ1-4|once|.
CASRPNRGPATNEELFF
TGCGCCAGCAGACCCAACCGAGGACCGGCAACTAATGAAGAACTGTTTTTT